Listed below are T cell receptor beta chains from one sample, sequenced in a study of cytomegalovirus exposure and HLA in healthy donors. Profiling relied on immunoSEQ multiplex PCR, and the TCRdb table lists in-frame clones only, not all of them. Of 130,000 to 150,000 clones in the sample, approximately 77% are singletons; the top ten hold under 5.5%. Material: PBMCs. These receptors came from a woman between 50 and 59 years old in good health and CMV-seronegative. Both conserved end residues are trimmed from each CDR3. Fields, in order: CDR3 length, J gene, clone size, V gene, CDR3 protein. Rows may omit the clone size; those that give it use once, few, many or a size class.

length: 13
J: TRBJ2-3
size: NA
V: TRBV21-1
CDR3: ASSPRTNSTDTQY

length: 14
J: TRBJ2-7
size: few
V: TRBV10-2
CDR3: ASSPQTGAYSYEQY

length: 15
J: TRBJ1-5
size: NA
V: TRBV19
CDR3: ASSIGTGGLSNQPQH

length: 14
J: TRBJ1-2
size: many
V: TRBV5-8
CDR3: ASSLVQGVGPNGYT

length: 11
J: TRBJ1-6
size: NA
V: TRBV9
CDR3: ASSPTANSPLH

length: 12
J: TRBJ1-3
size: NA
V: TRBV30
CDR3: AWSVQSSGNTIY

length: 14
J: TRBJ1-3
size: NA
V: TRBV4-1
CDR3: ASSQDFGSSGNTIY

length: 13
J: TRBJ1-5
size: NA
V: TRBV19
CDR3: ASSIGVSRNQPQH

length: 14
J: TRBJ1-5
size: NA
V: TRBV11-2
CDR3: ASSPGTVIRNQPQH

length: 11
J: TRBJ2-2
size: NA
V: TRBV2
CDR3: ASSPRATGELF

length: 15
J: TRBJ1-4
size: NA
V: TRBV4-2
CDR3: ASSQGVRVATNEKLF

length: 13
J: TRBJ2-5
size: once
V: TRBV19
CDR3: ASSKQRGVQETQY

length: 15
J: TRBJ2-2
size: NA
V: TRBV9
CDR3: ASSGGLAGGHTGELF

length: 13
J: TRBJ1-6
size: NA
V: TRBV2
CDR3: ASSARQGLGSPLH

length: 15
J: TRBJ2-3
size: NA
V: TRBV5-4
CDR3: ASSQGLPPSGTDTQY

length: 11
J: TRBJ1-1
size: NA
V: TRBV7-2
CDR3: ASSLPSGGEAF

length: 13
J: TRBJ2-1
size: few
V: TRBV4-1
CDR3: ASSQHGGSYNEQF

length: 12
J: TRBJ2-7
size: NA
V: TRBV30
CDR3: AWSESGGSYEQY

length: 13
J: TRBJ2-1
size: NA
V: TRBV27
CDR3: ASSLAAGGRDEQF

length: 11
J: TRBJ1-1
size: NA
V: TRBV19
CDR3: ASSIGANTEAF

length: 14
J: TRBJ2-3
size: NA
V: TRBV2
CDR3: ASGRLAGGWADTQY

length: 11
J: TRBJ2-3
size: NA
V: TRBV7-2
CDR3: ASSLAAGDTQY

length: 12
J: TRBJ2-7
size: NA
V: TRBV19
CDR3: ASSILAGDYEQY

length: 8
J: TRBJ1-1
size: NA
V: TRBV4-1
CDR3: AGEGAEAF

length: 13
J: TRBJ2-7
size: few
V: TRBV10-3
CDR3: AISVGGTGRYEQY

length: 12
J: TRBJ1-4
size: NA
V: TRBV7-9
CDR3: ASSLVQGSEKLF